This entry features one TCR beta chain sequence. What it binds is unknown. V lost 5 bases and J lost 2, with 21 bases in between. Germline V gives CDR1 MDHEN, CDR2 SYDVKM. The CDR3 totals 18 residues. One entry per CDR3 protein results from TCRdb running MiXCR on the RT-PCR reads. The sample lists approximately 500,000 distinct CDR3 sequences, around 21% occurring once. This record belongs to a study of response to subunit inactivated influenza vaccine. Points from the study as a whole: After each seasonal influenza vaccination, few new T cells are recruited, the authors suggested.

These same records also appear under a second study, on T cells expressing NK-cell markers. That work states: For TCR beta, cDNA was produced by 5'RACE template switching with UMIs. Out of eight donors sequenced, seven tested HCMV-seropositive and the remaining one seronegative. More than 5 donors showed dominant NKG2C+ clonotypes comprising roughly 1.0-7.5% of their CD8+ T cells.

The chain employs TRBV28 and TRBJ2-2; D assignment may be TRBD1 or TRBD2 (5 bases each). This specimen consisted of CD4+ T cells sorted from PBMCs, obtained less than 13 days after vaccination. This clonotype was sampled from a man aged 50-60 years who received an inactivated influenza vaccine. The CDR3 coding sequence is TGTGCCAGCAGTCCCAATCCGGGGCAGCTGCTTAACACCGGGGAGCTGTTTTTT. This sequence encodes CASSPNPGQLLNTGELFF.